The source of this TCR beta chain is a study of OX40 agonist ivuxolimab in advanced cancers. Study-level background: Ivuxolimab was an agonistic, fully human IgG2 monoclonal antibody directed against OX40 (CD134), a costimulatory receptor. Intravenous ivuxolimab was administered to patients every 2 weeks at six dose levels: 0.01, 0.1, 0.3, 1.5, 3 and 10 mg/kg. Among the roughly 52 dose-escalation patients, about 19 had hepatocellular carcinoma, approximately 15 melanoma, 9 renal cell carcinoma and 9 head and neck cancer. In the dose-escalation cohort, 65% to 85% of patients were male, and the mean age was approximately 60 years with a range of roughly 23 to 79. Patients were allowed to have had prior anti-PD-1, anti-PD-L1 or anti-CTLA-4 therapy, and about 40% of the dose-escalation patients had been treated with checkpoint inhibitors. Partial responses were achieved by three dose-escalation patients, of whom one had hepatocellular carcinoma and two had cutaneous melanoma. The point of sequencing TCRbeta in the periphery was to test whether ivuxolimab changed TCR sequence diversity and drove clonal T-cell expansion. The paper reports the monotherapy dose-escalation portion (N of about 56 patients) of the phase I ivuxolimab trial.

General study outcomes and caveats: Low levels of normalized T-cell clonal expansion were also seen in some patients who did not respond. At doses of 0.1 to 3.0 mg/kg, clonal expansion of both CD4+ and CD8+ blood T cells was observed from baseline to week 6. Partial responders in the 0.1-3.0 mg/kg groups had among the lowest normalized peripheral clonal expansion, especially among CD8+ T cells. After ivuxolimab, more expanded clones were found on average in CD8+ T cells than in CD4+ T cells. Which antigens the clonally expanded peripheral T cells were specific for was not determined.

Genomic DNA was extracted from sorted cells for sequencing of the TCRbeta CDR3 region. The immunoSEQ Assay was used for sequencing of TCRbeta CDR3 regions. TCRdb re-hosts the immuneACCESS table, in-frame sequences only. Its copies lack some clones; in the studies checked, an unresolved V gene accounts for under half of them, and the cause for the rest is not known. Counted in this sample were 60,000 or so clones; 84% of them appeared once. In total, the top ten clones hold 25% to 35% of the sample. The germline ends are 5 bases apart after V is trimmed by 3 bases and J by 5 bases. CDR1 and CDR2 are read off the germline V gene as SGHTA and FQGNSA. There are 11 amino acids in the CDR3, from cysteine to phenylalanine inclusive. Only the CDR3 DNA is retained, 33 bases long and in frame from the first base. The trial excluded patients who had a history of autoimmune disease or who were on systemic immunosuppression. Peripheral blood for TCR sequencing was collected from all dose cohorts at baseline, on cycle 4 day 1, and on cycle 7 day 1. Samples came from an open-label, multicenter, first-in-human phase I dose-escalation trial of ivuxolimab. The trial enrolled adults with locally advanced or metastatic head and neck squamous cell, hepatocellular, melanoma or renal cell carcinoma. CD4+ and CD8+ T cells were sorted separately from peripheral blood before TCR sequencing.

This clone has only one observation. Its antigen specificity is not known. Nothing much larger sits one base from this clone, and base qualities are not available. The rearranged chain carries TRBV7-2 and TRBJ2-7, with the D assignment possibly TRBD1 or TRBD2, given 5 matching bases for each. The sequence was collected from an adult with an advanced solid tumor such as melanoma, head and neck, liver or kidney cancer. Source: CD4+ or CD8+ T cells sorted from blood, taken in a trial of the OX40 agonist ivuxolimab. The nucleotides are TGTGCCAGCAGCTTGGGGGACGAGCAGTACTTC. Its translation is CASSLGDEQYF.